The present TCR beta chain was sequenced within a study of blood T cells in healthy people across ages. The CDR3 is 13 amino acids. The germline V gene has CDR1 MDHEN and CDR2 SYDVKM. V gave up 7 bases and J gave up 1 base, with 7 bases separating them. Donor samples were obtained from healthy Caucasian individuals from Russia, aged roughly 6 to 90. A J-beta primer mix and a sample-barcoded 5' primer were used in a second PCR of about 7 to 12 cycles. Via MiXCR, TCRdb re-called the 5' RACE reads, giving one row per CDR3 protein. Of over 1,500,000 distinct CDR3 sequences in the sample, approximately 40% are singletons; the top ten hold 20% to 25%.

The TCR sequence derives from a human donor in good health. The chain joins TRBV28 to TRBJ2-2, with D unresolved. Sequencing input: blood. This chain's CDR3 is CASIKENTGELFF. The CDR3 coding sequence is TGTGCCAGCATAAAAGAGAACACCGGGGAGCTGTTTTTT.